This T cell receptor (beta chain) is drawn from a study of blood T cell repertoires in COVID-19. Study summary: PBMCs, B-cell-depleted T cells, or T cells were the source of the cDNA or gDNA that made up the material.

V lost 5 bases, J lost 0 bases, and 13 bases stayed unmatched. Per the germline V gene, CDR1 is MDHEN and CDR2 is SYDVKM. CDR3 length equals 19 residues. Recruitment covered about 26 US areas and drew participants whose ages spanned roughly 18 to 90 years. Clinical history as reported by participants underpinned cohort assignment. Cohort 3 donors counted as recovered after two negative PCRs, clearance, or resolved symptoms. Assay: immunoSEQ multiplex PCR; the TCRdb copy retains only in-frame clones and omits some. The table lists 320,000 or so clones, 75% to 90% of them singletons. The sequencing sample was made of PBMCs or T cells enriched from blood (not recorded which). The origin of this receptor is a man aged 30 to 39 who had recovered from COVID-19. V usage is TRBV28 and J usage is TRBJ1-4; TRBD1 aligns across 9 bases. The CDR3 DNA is TGTGCCAGCAGTCCCCCGACAGGGGGTGGACTAGCAACTAATGAAAAACTGTTTTTT. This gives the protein CASSPPTGGGLATNEKLFF.